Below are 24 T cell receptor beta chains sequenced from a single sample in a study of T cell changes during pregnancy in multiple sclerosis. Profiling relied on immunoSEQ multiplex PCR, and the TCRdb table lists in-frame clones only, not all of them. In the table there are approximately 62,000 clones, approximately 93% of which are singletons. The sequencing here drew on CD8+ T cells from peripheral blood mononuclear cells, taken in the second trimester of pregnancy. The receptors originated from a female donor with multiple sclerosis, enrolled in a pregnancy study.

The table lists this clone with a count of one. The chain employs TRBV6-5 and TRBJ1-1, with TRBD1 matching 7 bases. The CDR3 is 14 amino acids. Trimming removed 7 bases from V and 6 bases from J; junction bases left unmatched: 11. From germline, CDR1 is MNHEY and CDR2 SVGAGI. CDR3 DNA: TGTGCCAGCAAGCCCAGTGCAACAGGGGCTGAAGCTTTCTTT. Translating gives CASKPSATGAEAFF.

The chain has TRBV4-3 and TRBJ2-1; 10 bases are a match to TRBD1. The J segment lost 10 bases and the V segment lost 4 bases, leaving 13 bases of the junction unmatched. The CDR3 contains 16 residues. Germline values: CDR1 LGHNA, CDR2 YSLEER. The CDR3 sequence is CASSPEGQGSPWEQFF. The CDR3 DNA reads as TGCGCCAGCAGCCCCGAGGGACAGGGGTCCCCCTGGGAGCAGTTCTTC.

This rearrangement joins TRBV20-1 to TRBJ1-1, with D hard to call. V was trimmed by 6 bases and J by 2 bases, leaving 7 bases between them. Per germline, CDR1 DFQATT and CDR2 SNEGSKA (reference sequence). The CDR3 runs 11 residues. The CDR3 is CSATSNTEAFF. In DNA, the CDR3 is TGCAGTGCCACCAGTAACACTGAAGCTTTCTTT.

The CDR3: CASSQGSSGRDEQYF. In DNA form, the CDR3 reads TGCGCCAGCAGCCAAGGTTCTAGCGGGAGGGACGAGCAGTACTTC. The V and J genes are TRBV4-1 and TRBJ2-7, with TRBD2 identical over 12 bases. Per the germline V gene, CDR1 is MGHRA and CDR2 is YSYEKL. CDR3 length equals 15 residues. Trimming removed 1 base from V and 5 bases from J; junction bases left unmatched: 3.

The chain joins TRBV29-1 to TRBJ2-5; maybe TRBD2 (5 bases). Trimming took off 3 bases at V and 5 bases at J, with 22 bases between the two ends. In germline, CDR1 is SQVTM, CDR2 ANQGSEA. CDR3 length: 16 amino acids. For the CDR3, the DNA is TGCAGCGTTGATGGCACTGCGGAGGTATCGGTGGAGACCCAGTACTTC. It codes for CSVDGTAEVSVETQYF.

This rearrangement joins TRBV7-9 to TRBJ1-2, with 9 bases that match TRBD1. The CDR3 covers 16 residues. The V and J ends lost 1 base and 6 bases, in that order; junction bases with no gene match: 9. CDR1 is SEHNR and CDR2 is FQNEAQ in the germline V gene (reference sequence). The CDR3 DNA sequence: TGTGCCAGCAGCTTAGTCGGGACAGGGACGTTTCATGGCTACACCTTC. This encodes CASSLVGTGTFHGYTF.

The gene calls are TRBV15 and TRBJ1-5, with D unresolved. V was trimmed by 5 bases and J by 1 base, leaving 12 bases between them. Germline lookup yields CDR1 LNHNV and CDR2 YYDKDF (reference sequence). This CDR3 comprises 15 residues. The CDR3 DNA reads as TGTGCCACCAGCTCTCGGGGAGGGAGCAATCAGCCCCAGCATTTT. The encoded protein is CATSSRGGSNQPQHF. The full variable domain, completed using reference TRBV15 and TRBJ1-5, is DAMVIQNPRYQVTQFGKPVTLSCSQTLNHNVMYWYQQKSSQAPKLLFHYYDKDFNNEADTPDNFQSRRPNTSFCFLDIRSPGLGDTAMYLCATSSRGGSNQPQHFGDGTRLSIL.

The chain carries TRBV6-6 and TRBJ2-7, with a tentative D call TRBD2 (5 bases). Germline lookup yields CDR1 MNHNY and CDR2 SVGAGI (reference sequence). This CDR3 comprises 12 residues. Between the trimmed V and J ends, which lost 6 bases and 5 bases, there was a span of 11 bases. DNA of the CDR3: TGTGCCAGCAGGAACGGGAACCACGAGCAGTACTTC. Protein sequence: CASRNGNHEQYF.

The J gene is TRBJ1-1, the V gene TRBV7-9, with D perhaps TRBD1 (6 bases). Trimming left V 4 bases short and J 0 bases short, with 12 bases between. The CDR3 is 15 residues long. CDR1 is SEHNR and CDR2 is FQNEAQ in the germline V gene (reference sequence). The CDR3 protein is CASSSQQGMNTEAFF. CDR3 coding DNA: TGTGCCAGCAGCTCACAACAGGGAATGAACACTGAAGCTTTCTTT.

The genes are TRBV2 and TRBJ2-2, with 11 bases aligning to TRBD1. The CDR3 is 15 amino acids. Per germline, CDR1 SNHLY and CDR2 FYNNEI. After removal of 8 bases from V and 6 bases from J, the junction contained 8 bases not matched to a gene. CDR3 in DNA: TGTGCCAGCTGGAAGGGACAGGGGGACCCCGGGGAGCTGTTTTTT. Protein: CASWKGQGDPGELFF. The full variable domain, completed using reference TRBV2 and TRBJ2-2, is EPEVTQTPSHQVTQMGQEVILRCVPISNHLYFYWYRQILGQKVEFLVSFYNNEISEKSEIFDDQFSVERPDGSNFTLKIRSTKLEDSAMYFCASWKGQGDPGELFFGEGSRLTVL.

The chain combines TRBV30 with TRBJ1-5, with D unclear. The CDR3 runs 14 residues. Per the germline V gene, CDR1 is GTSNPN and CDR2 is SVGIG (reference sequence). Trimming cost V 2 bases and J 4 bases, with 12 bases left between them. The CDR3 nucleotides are TGTGCCTGGAGTCCCCGGCCCAGGAATCAGCCCCAGCATTTT. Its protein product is CAWSPRPRNQPQHF.

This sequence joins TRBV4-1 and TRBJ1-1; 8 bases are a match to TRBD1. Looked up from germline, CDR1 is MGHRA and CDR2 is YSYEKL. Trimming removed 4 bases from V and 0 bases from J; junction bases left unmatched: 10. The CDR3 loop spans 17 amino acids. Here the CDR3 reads CASSPLVVDRVNTEAFF. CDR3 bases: TGCGCCAGCAGCCCGTTAGTAGTGGACAGGGTGAACACTGAAGCTTTCTTT.

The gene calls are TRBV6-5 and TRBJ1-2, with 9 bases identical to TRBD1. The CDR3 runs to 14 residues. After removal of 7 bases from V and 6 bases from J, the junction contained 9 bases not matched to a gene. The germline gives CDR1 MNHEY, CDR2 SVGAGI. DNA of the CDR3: TGTGCCAGCAACCCCGCGGACAGGGGTGATGGCTACACCTTC. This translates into CASNPADRGDGYTF.

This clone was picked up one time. CDR3 DNA sequence: TGTGCCGCGTCAGGGACTGCGACTAGCACAGATACGCAGTATTTT. As protein: CAASGTATSTDTQYF. The chain joins TRBV2 to TRBJ2-3; D might be TRBD2 (6 bases). Germline V gene lookup returns CDR1 SNHLY and CDR2 FYNNEI. The CDR3 totals 15 residues. Trimming cost V 11 bases and J 0 bases, with 18 bases left between them.

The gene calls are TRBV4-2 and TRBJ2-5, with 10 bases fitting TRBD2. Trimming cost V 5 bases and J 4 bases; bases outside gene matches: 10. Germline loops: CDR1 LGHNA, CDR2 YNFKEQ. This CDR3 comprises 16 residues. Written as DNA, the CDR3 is TGTGCCAGCAGCAAAACCCCCAGCGGGGGGGCAGAGACCCAGTACTTC. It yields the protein CASSKTPSGGAETQYF.

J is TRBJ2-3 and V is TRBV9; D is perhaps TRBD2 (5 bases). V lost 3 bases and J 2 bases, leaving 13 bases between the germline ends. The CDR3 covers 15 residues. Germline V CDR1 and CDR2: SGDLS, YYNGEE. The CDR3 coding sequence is TGTGCCAGCAGCGCCGAACCCGGGAACACAGATACGCAGTATTTT. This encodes CASSAEPGNTDTQYF.

CDR3: CASSANPGGTYEQYF. CDR3 bases: TGTGCCAGTAGTGCTAACCCAGGGGGGACCTACGAGCAGTACTTC. The V gene is TRBV19, the J gene TRBJ2-7; D may be TRBD1 (7 bases). The CDR3 length is 15 residues. CDR1 is LNHDA and CDR2 is SQIVND in the germline V gene (reference sequence). Between the trimmed V and J ends, which lost 5 bases and 2 bases, there was a span of 16 bases.

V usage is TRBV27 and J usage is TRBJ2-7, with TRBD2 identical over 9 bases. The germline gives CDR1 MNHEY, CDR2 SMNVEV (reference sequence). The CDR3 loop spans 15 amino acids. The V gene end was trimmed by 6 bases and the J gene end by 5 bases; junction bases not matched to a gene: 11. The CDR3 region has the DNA TGTGCCAGCAGAAGGTTAGCGGGAGCATTAGACGAGCAGTACTTC. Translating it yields CASRRLAGALDEQYF.

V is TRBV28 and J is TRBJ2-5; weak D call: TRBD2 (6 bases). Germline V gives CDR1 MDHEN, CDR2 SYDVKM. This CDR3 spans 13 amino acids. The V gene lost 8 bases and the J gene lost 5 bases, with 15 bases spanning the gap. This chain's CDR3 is CASGRTGEETQYF. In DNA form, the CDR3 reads TGTGCCAGCGGAAGGACGGGGGAGGAGACCCAGTACTTC.

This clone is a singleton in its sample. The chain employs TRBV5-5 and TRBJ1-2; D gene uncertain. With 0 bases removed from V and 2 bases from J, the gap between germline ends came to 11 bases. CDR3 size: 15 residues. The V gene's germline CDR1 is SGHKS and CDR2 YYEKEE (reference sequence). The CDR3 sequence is CASSLVSPENYGYTF. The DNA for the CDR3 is TGTGCCAGCAGCTTGGTATCGCCAGAAAACTATGGCTACACCTTC.

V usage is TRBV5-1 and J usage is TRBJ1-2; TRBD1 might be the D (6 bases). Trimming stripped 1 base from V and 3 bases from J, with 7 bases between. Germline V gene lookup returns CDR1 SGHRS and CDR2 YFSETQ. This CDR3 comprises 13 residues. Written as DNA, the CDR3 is TGCGCCAGCAGCTTGAACAGGGACTATGGCTACACCTTC. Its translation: CASSLNRDYGYTF.

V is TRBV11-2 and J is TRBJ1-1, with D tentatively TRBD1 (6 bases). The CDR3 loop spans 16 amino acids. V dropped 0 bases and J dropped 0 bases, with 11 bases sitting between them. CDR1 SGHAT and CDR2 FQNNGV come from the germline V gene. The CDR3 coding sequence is TGTGCCAGCAGCTTAGATCAGGACAGAGTGAACACTGAAGCTTTCTTT. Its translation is CASSLDQDRVNTEAFF.

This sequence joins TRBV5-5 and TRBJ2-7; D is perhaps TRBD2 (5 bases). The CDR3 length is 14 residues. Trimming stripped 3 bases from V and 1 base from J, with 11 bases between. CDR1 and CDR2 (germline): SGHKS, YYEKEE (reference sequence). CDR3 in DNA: TGTGCCAGCAGCTCCGGACTGGATTCCTACGAGCAGTACTTC. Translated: CASSSGLDSYEQYF.

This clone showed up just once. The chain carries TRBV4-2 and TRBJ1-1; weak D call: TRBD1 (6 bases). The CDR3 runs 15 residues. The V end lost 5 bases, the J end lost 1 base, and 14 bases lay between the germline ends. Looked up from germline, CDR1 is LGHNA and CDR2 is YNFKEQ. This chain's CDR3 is CASSRQASGNTEAFF. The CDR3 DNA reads TGTGCCAGCAGCAGACAGGCGTCGGGGAACACTGAAGCTTTCTTT.